The T cell receptor beta chain described here comes from a study of T cell responses to AZD1222 COVID-19 vaccine (dated by TCRdb to the early 2020s). With respect to the entire study: TCR sequencing was performed for 233 trial participants, of whom roughly 200 were given two doses of AZD1222 and approximately 26 were given two doses of MenACWY control vaccine. Trial participants were enrolled by age into subgroups of 18-55, 56-69 and 70-plus years, and around 150, 29 and 61 TCR-sequenced participants, respectively, were included in these subgroups.

On the study overall, not on this receptor specifically: In the small 56-69-year group, the increase in depth fell short of significance, most likely because of low power. Participants were mostly white British and included more females than males, and it was suggested by the authors that clonal diversity may have been underestimated. After two AZD1222 doses, both the breadth and the depth of spike-specific TCRs were significantly higher than at day 0 and than in MenACWY recipients. Only five to seven AZD1222 recipients were SARS-CoV-2 seropositive at baseline, limiting conclusions about previously exposed vaccinees. Reportedly, almost half of the unique spike-specific TCRs recognized epitopes lying outside the regions that are mutated in the B.1.351 and B.1.1.7 variants. The vaccine-associated CD4 TCRs covered the entire spike protein, and the dominant responses fell in regions 160-218 and 743-854. Because no day 14 peak-response samples were available, repertoires were characterized only after the peak T cell response.

The sample's time point, from its label and the paper: about 28 days (+/-7) after the second vaccine dose. AZD1222 recipients given second doses at about 4 weeks or at about 12 weeks were pooled, since spike-specific TCR depth and breadth were not found to differ between the two schedules. Vaccinee samples came from UK trials COV001 and COV002, including a single-blind randomized controlled phase 2/3 trial of AZD1222 (ChAdOx1 nCoV-19) in healthy adults. For TCRbeta chain sequencing, PBMC samples from trial participants were taken at day 0 and at day 28 after the second dose. With regard to this clone: Which antigen it targets is not known. No much larger clone is present one base from it, and per-base qualities are unavailable.

The CDR3 regions of human TCRbeta chains were analyzed by immunosequencing. As for the original processing: TCRs in the repertoires were compared against a reference library of SARS-CoV-2-specific TCRs that had been generated with the MIRA antigen-specificity platform. Breadth meant the fraction of unique TCRs that were SARS-CoV-2-associated, whereas depth meant the fraction of total T cells that were SARS-CoV-2-associated. Using the MIRA data, each spike-specific TCR was mapped to the spike region that the TCR reacts to and placed in a CD4 or CD8 class. Log10-transformed breadth and depth values were compared by one-way ANOVA with Sidak's multiple comparisons tests. Not all clones reach the TCRdb copy of this immuneACCESS table, which keeps in-frame sequences only. Checked studies attribute under half of the gap to unresolved V genes and leave the rest unexplained. That table supplies the V and J calls and clone size; D and trimming were determined from the DNA. The sample data list roughly 110,000 clones, and roughly 90% of these were observed just once. Around 8.6% of the sample belongs to the ten largest clones.

The trim is 1 base for V and 4 bases for J, with a gap of 11 bases between the germline ends. Based on the germline V gene, the CDR1 and CDR2 sequences are MGHDK and SYGVNS. The cysteine opens and the phenylalanine closes a CDR3 of 16 amino acids. Only the CDR3 part of the read is kept: 48 bases, read in frame from the first base. The chain joins TRBV25-1 to TRBJ1-6; too little of a D gene remains to name it. The source material was peripheral blood, sampled 28 days after the second AZD1222 dose. The receptor was derived from an adult who received the AZD1222 COVID-19 vaccine. The nucleotide sequence reads as follows: TGTGCCAGCAGTGAATTCTTTGAGGATTATAATTCACCCCTCCACTTT. Its translation reads: CASSEFFEDYNSPLHF.